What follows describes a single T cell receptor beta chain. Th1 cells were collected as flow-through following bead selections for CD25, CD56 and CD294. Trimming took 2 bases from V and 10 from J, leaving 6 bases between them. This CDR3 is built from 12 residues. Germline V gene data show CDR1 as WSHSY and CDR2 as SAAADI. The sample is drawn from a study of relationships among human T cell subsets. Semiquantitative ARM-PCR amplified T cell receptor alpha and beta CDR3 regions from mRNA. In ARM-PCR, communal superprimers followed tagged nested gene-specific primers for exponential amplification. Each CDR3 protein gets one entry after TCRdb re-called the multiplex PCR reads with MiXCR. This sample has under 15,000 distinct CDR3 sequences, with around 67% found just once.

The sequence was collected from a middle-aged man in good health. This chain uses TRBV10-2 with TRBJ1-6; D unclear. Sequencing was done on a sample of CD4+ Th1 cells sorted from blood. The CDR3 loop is CASSEGRSPLHF. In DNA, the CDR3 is TGCGCCAGCAGTGAGGGTCGCTCACCCCTCCACTTT.